The 8 T cell receptor beta chains below come from one sample, sequenced in a study of T cells in Graves' hyperthyroidism and ophthalmopathy. Template material for amplifying TCR beta CDR3 regions consisted of RNA transcripts. The HTBI primer set drove a first-round RT-PCR of the TCR CDR3. TCRdb called the multiplex PCR reads again in MiXCR, with one record for every CDR3 protein. Counted here are some 210,000 distinct CDR3 sequences, roughly 15% occurring once; the ten biggest clones make up approximately 50%. The sample comprised blood. The receptor source for this set is a man over 45 with Graves' hyperthyroidism.

This clonotype was observed a few times. V usage is TRBV27 and J usage is TRBJ1-2; TRBD1 matches at 9 bases. This CDR3 has 15 amino acids. The germline V gene has CDR1 MNHEY and CDR2 SMNVEV (reference sequence). The J segment lost 7 bases and the V segment lost 4 bases, leaving 10 bases of the junction unmatched. This CDR3 reads CASSSRDRADTGYTF. As DNA, the CDR3 is TGTGCCAGCAGTTCAAGGGACAGGGCAGATACTGGCTACACCTTC.

This clonotype has just a few counts. As DNA, the CDR3 is TGTGCCAGCAGTCGGCGACTAGCGAGGGCCGATGAGCAGTTCTTC. Its protein is CASSRRLARADEQFF. The rearrangement uses TRBV6-1 and TRBJ2-1; TRBD2 matches 8 bases. The CDR3 is made up of 15 amino acids. J gave up 8 bases and V 5 bases, and 11 bases lay outside the gene matches. CDR1 is MNHNS, CDR2 SASEGT, per germline.

This clonotype appeared once. The rearrangement uses TRBV7-2 and TRBJ1-5; the match to TRBD1 covers 7 bases. This CDR3 is built from 19 residues. Trimming at V came to 5 bases and at J to 5 bases, leaving 21 bases not matched to a gene. Looked up from germline, CDR1 is SGHTA and CDR2 is FQGNSA. The CDR3 region is CASSPNRGGDEQFDQPQHF. The CDR3 DNA is TGTGCCAGCAGCCCAAACAGGGGTGGCGATGAGCAGTTCGATCAGCCCCAGCATTTT.

This clonotype came up a few times. This rearrangement joins TRBV10-2 to TRBJ1-5, with 8 bases that match TRBD1. This CDR3 has 15 amino acids. Germline-derived CDR1 and CDR2 are WSHSY and SAAADI. The junction had 9 bases not matched to a gene; V was cut back by 5 bases and J by 6 bases. The CDR3 nucleotides read TGCGCCAGCAGTCCTGGGGCAGGGGGCTTTCAGCCCCAGCATTTT. This sequence encodes CASSPGAGGFQPQHF.

This clonotype was seen a handful of times. V usage is TRBV12-3 or TRBV12-4 and J usage is TRBJ1-1; 8 bases fit TRBD1. V lost 3 bases and J lost 4; bases outside the gene matches: 13. This CDR3 region has 17 residues. CDR3 nucleotides: TGTGCCAGCAGTTTGTTTCAGGGGGCCAGAGGCGGCACTGAAGCTTTCTTT. Protein: CASSLFQGARGGTEAFF.

This chain connects TRBV11-3 to TRBJ1-4, with TRBD1 as a possible D gene (6 bases). Germline V CDR1 and CDR2: SGHNT, YENEEA. There are 15 residues in the CDR3. V lost 4 bases, J lost 4 bases, and 13 bases lay in between. CDR3 protein: CASSSQGRYNEKLFF. The CDR3 nucleotides read TGTGCCAGCAGCTCCCAGGGGCGCTATAATGAAAAACTGTTTTTT.

This clonotype was observed many times. The chain couples TRBV11-2 to TRBJ2-2; D is ambiguous. V dropped 1 base and J dropped 9 bases, with 9 bases sitting between them. CDR3 length equals 13 residues. Germline V gives CDR1 SGHAT, CDR2 FQNNGV. CDR3 nucleotide sequence: TGTGCCAGCAGCTTAGGCCCAGAGCGGGAGCTGTTTTTT. Its translation: CASSLGPERELFF.

The chain joins TRBV5-5 to TRBJ2-5; 9 positions match TRBD2. Germline V CDR1 and CDR2: SGHKS, YYEKEE (reference sequence). The ends lost 8 bases at V and 0 bases at J; junction bases unmatched: 5. This CDR3 has 14 amino acids. The chain's CDR3 is CASKREAYQETQYF. CDR3 DNA: TGTGCCAGTAAGCGGGAGGCCTACCAAGAGACCCAGTACTTC.